The rows below give T cell receptor beta chains drawn from one sample of a study of cytomegalovirus exposure and HLA in healthy donors. The table came from immunoSEQ multiplex PCR; TCRdb's copy has only in-frame clones and leaves some out. Here the sample spans 120,000 to 150,000 clones, roughly three quarters being singletons. The sequenced sample was PBMCs. These receptor sequences come from a woman in her forties or fifties in good health and CMV-seronegative. The conserved cysteine and the conserved F or W are not part of the CDR3 here.

>TRBV2|TRBJ2-7
ASMGGYEQY
>TRBV18|TRBJ1-1
ASSPSMKTGTENTEAF
>TRBV6-5|TRBJ2-1
ASSPLAGGWNEQF
>TRBV13|TRBJ2-3
ASSLRPGTDTQY
>TRBV19|TRBJ2-1
ASSLRQGRRGEQF
>TRBV7-9|TRBJ1-2
ASSLGTGFGYT
>TRBV2|TRBJ2-1
ASSALSLAGTNNEQF
>TRBV5-6|TRBJ1-5
ASSLGQGSRPQH
>TRBV11-2|TRBJ2-5
ASSPRDRGGETQY
>TRBV4-3|TRBJ2-1
ASSQEQGGNEQF
>TRBV28|TRBJ1-2
ASSPGKHYGYT
>TRBV11-2|TRBJ2-4
ASSRTTGPKNIQY
>TRBV19|TRBJ1-4
ASSDSLNEKLF
>TRBV7-2|TRBJ2-1
ASSLSGGGYNEQF
>TRBV5-1|TRBJ2-7
ASSLVQGSYEQY
>TRBV2|TRBJ1-2
ASPPRTNYGYT
>TRBV7-7|TRBJ2-3
ASSQGGTDTQY